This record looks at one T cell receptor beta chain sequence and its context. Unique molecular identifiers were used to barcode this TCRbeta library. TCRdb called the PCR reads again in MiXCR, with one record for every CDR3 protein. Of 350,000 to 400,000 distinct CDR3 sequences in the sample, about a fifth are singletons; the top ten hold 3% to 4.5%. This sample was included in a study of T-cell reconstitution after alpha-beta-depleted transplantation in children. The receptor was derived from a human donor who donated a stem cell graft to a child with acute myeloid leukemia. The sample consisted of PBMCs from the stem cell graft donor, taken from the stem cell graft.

The CDR3 region is CASSFMGVGEQYF. In DNA, the CDR3 is TGTGCCAGCAGTTTCATGGGGGTCGGCGAGCAGTACTTC. The rearrangement uses TRBV12-3 or TRBV12-4 and TRBJ2-7; D may be TRBD1 or TRBD2 (5 bases each). This CDR3 is 13 amino acids long. Trimming removed 3 bases from V and 6 bases from J, with 12 bases in between.